This is a list of T cell receptor beta chains from one sample in a study of blood T cells in healthy people across ages. Each CDR3 protein is one row after TCRdb ran MiXCR on the 5' RACE reads. The table shows around 1,700,000 distinct CDR3 sequences, with over 25% occurring only once. The sequenced sample consisted of blood. The receptors stem from a woman in her twenties or thirties in good health. Both conserved end residues are part of each CDR3. D genes are given only for firm matches. Clone size, where shown, is once, few, many, or a class for clones that have expanded.

V gene,D gene,clone size,J gene,CDR3 DNA,CDR3 protein
TRBV6-2/TRBV6-3,.,few,TRBJ1-2,TGTGCCAGCAGTTTTCCCCCCACGGTGAACTATGGCTACACCTTC,CASSFPPTVNYGYTF
TRBV20-1,TRBD1,once,TRBJ1-1,TGCAGTGCTGCACAGGGGGCTGGGGAGGGGACTGAAGCTTTCTTT,CSAAQGAGEGTEAFF
TRBV4-1,.,.,TRBJ2-1,TGCGCCAGCAGCCAAACGGGCCTGGGGCATGAGCAGTTCTTC,CASSQTGLGHEQFF
TRBV6-6,.,once,TRBJ1-5,TGTGCCAGTCTCCAAGGGGGGGCTAATCAGCCCCAGCATTTT,CASLQGGANQPQHF
TRBV12-3/TRBV12-4,TRBD1,few,TRBJ1-2,TGTGCCAGCAAGACAGGGATTAACTATGGCTACACCTTC,CASKTGINYGYTF
TRBV6-2/TRBV6-3,TRBD2,.,TRBJ2-1,TGTGCCAGCAGACCTAGCGGGAGGAGCTCCTACAATGAGCAGTTCTTC,CASRPSGRSSYNEQFF
TRBV29-1,TRBD1,.,TRBJ2-7,TGCAGCGTTGGAAAGGACAGGGCCAACGAGCAGTACTTC,CSVGKDRANEQYF
TRBV7-2,TRBD2,many,TRBJ2-7,TGTGCCAGCAACTTATCCGTAGCGGGAGTTCCCTACGAGCAGTACTTC,CASNLSVAGVPYEQYF
TRBV27,TRBD2,.,TRBJ2-5,TGTGCCAGCAGGTCTAGCGGGGTACGAGAGACCCAGTACTTC,CASRSSGVRETQYF
TRBV5-1,.,.,TRBJ1-1,TGCGCCAGCAGCCCGGGCCCTGAGACTGAAGCTTTCTTT,CASSPGPETEAFF
TRBV12-3/TRBV12-4,.,few,TRBJ1-2,TGTGCCAGCAGTTTAGGGGACCTTAACTATGGCTACACCTTC,CASSLGDLNYGYTF
TRBV29-1,.,.,TRBJ2-3,TGCAGCGTCGCCCGGGTTACAGCTGGCACAGATACGCAGTATTTT,CSVARVTAGTDTQYF
TRBV7-9,.,.,TRBJ1-5,TGTGCCAGCAGCTTCCAACAGGGTCAGCCCCAGCATTTT,CASSFQQGQPQHF
TRBV7-2,.,few,TRBJ2-6,TGTGCCAGCAGCTTAAAGGGGGACTCTGGGGCCAACGTCCTGACTTTC,CASSLKGDSGANVLTF
TRBV28,.,.,TRBJ1-2,TGTGCCGGCTGGACGGGGCGGCGGCTCTATGGCTACACCTTC,CAGWTGRRLYGYTF
TRBV3-1,.,few,TRBJ2-7,TGTGCCAGCAGCCAAGACGGGGCACCTCTCTACGAGCAGTACTTC,CASSQDGAPLYEQYF
TRBV6-6,.,few,TRBJ1-2,TGTGCCAGCAGCCCCCCCAAGTATTTGGGCTATGGCTACACCTTC,CASSPPKYLGYGYTF
TRBV7-9,TRBD1,.,TRBJ1-5,TGTGCCAGCAGCCAAGGGACAGGGGTTCAGCCCCAGCATTTT,CASSQGTGVQPQHF
TRBV7-2,TRBD1,few,TRBJ2-7,TGTGCCAGCAGTGCCGACAGGGGCATTTCCTACGAGCAGTACTTC,CASSADRGISYEQYF
TRBV20-1,.,.,TRBJ1-5,TGTAGTGCTGGGGCGGGGGGCCAGCCCCAGCATTTT,CSAGAGGQPQHF
TRBV4-1,.,.,TRBJ1-2,TGCGCCAGCAGCCAGGGTGGAAGGGGAGGGGACTATGGCTACATCTTC,CASSQGGRGGDYGYIF
TRBV19,.,many,TRBJ2-6,TGTGCCACCACCCCTCGGGGTCAGGAAGTCCTGACTTTC,CATTPRGQEVLTF
TRBV9,TRBD2,.,TRBJ2-1,TGTGCCAGCAGCGTAGCTGGCGGGAGGACTTACAATGAGCAGTTCTTC,CASSVAGGRTYNEQFF
TRBV5-1,.,few,TRBJ2-2,TGCGCCAGCAGCTTGGGCCGGGGGAGGAGCACCGGGGAGCTGTTTTTT,CASSLGRGRSTGELFF
TRBV28,.,few,TRBJ2-5,TGTGCCAGCAGATTAGACGAAGAGACCCAGTACTTC,CASRLDEETQYF
TRBV12-3/TRBV12-4,TRBD2,.,TRBJ2-5,TGTGCCAGCAGTTTGAAGGGAGGGCGTTTCCGAGAGACCCAGTACTTC,CASSLKGGRFRETQYF
TRBV12-3/TRBV12-4,TRBD2,.,TRBJ2-7,TGTGCCAGCAGGGGACTAGCGGCCTACAATGAGCAGTACTTC,CASRGLAAYNEQYF
TRBV5-1,TRBD2,few,TRBJ2-3,TGCGCCAGCAGCTCGTCCGCTAGCGGGATGACGCAGTATTTT,CASSSSASGMTQYF
TRBV20-1,TRBD2,.,TRBJ2-3,TGCAGTGCTATTAAGGGGACTAGCGGGAGGGGATTGACAGATACGCAGTATTTT,CSAIKGTSGRGLTDTQYF
TRBV4-1,TRBD1,few,TRBJ2-3,TGCGCCAGCAGCCAAGAGGCAGGGGGTACTAGCACAGATACGCAGTATTTT,CASSQEAGGTSTDTQYF
TRBV12-5,.,.,TRBJ1-1,TGTGCTAGTGGTTTGGCGACTGAAGCTTTCTTT,CASGLATEAFF
TRBV18,TRBD2,.,TRBJ2-3,TGTGCCAGCTCACCGAGCCGAGGGCTAGCGGCCATATCACAGTATTTT,CASSPSRGLAAISQYF
TRBV2,.,.,TRBJ2-7,TGTGCCAGCAGTGAATACGAGGGGCACGAGCAGTACTTC,CASSEYEGHEQYF
TRBV11-2,.,.,TRBJ2-3,TGTGCCAGCAGCTTACCTCTAGCAGATACGCAGTATTTT,CASSLPLADTQYF
TRBV15,TRBD1,few,TRBJ2-7,TGTGCCACCAGCAGAGATTTCCGCGACAGGGGGGTTTACGAGCAGTACTTC,CATSRDFRDRGVYEQYF
TRBV20-1,TRBD2,.,TRBJ2-7,TGCAGTGCGCACCCTGGACTAGCACCCACCTACGAGCAGTACTTC,CSAHPGLAPTYEQYF
TRBV15,TRBD2,.,TRBJ2-1,TGTGCCACCAGCAGAGGTCCTAGCGGAGACGACAATGAGCAGTTCTTC,CATSRGPSGDDNEQFF